These 11 T cell receptor beta chains were sequenced from one sample in a study of blood T cell repertoires in COVID-19. The table came from immunoSEQ multiplex PCR; TCRdb's copy has only in-frame clones and leaves some out. The sample holds about 300,000 clones, 85% to 90% seen once. Sequencing was performed on PBMCs or T cells enriched from blood (not recorded which). Every receptor here comes from a woman aged 18-30 years who had recovered from COVID-19.

This chain links TRBV9 with TRBJ2-2; D gene unclear. Per the germline V gene, CDR1 is SGDLS and CDR2 is YYNGEE. V was trimmed by 4 bases and J by 7 bases, leaving 8 bases between them. The CDR3 sequence is 12 residues long. CDR3 bases: TGTGCCAGCAGCTTACAAGACGGGGAGCTGTTTTTT. Encoded protein: CASSLQDGELFF.

The chain employs TRBV7-9 and TRBJ1-3; 8 nucleotides match TRBD1. V shed 5 bases and J 0 bases; nucleotides not matched to a gene: 6. The germline V gene has CDR1 SEHNR and CDR2 FQNEAQ (reference sequence). The CDR3 totals 16 residues. The CDR3 region has the DNA TGTGCCAGCAGCATGACAGGGGCGTTCTCTGGAAACACCATATATTTT. It encodes CASSMTGAFSGNTIYF.

This clone appeared a single time. The J gene is TRBJ2-7, the V gene TRBV11-2; D is uncertain. There are 11 residues in the CDR3. Deletions cut 2 bases from V and 5 bases from J, with 4 bases between. Germline V gene lookup returns CDR1 SGHAT and CDR2 FQNNGV. The CDR3 region is CASSLSNEQYF. As DNA, the CDR3 is TGTGCCAGCAGCTTATCCAACGAGCAGTACTTC.

The chain joins TRBV2 to TRBJ2-7, with 8 bases matching TRBD1. The length of the CDR3 is 17 residues. CDR1 is SNHLY and CDR2 is FYNNEI in the germline V gene. V was pared by 7 bases and J by 1 base, with 15 bases of the junction left unmatched. The CDR3 bases are TGTGCCAGCATGATATCTTCCGGGACAGGATTGTCCTACGAGCAGTACTTC. Its translation: CASMISSGTGLSYEQYF.

The chain uses TRBV7-9 and TRBJ1-6; D uncertain. CDR3 length: 14 residues. V dropped 1 base and J dropped 7 bases, with 8 bases sitting between them. CDR1 is SEHNR, CDR2 FQNEAQ, per germline (reference sequence). CDR3 amino acids: CASSLEEFNSPLHF. For the CDR3, the DNA is TGTGCCAGCAGCTTAGAGGAGTTCAATTCACCCCTCCACTTT.

J is TRBJ1-6 and V is TRBV10-3; D is perhaps TRBD1 (6 bases). Trimming cost V 11 bases and J 7 bases, with 15 bases left between them. CDR1 is ENHRY, CDR2 SYGVKD, per germline. The CDR3 totals 13 residues. CDR3 residues: CAARGAENSPLHF. The CDR3 DNA reads TGTGCCGCCAGGGGAGCAGAAAATTCACCCCTCCACTTT.

The J gene is TRBJ1-5, the V gene TRBV4-1; no clear D. V lost 0 bases and J 2 bases, leaving 17 bases between the germline ends. The V gene's germline CDR1 is MGHRA and CDR2 YSYEKL. This CDR3 is 18 amino acids long. The CDR3 nucleotides read TGCGCCAGCAGCCAAGAAGGTCGCGGCAGCGGAGGCAATCAGCCCCAGCATTTT. Amino acid sequence: CASSQEGRGSGGNQPQHF.

The gene calls are TRBV12-5 and TRBJ1-1; TRBD1 aligns across 8 bases. J lost 1 base, V lost 5 bases, and 3 bases had no gene match. The CDR3 runs 14 residues. The germline gives CDR1 LGHNT, CDR2 FRNRAP. The CDR3 sequence is CASGPGTGNTEAFF. DNA for the CDR3: TGTGCTAGTGGTCCCGGGACAGGGAACACTGAAGCTTTCTTT. Combining the CDR3 with reference TRBV12-5 and TRBJ1-1 gives the whole variable domain DARVTQTPRHKVTEMGQEVTMRCQPILGHNTVFWYRQTMMQGLELLAYFRNRAPLDDSGMPKDRFSAEMPDATLATLKIQPSEPRDSAVYFCASGPGTGNTEAFFGQGTRLTVV.

The rearrangement uses TRBV7-2 and TRBJ1-1; possibly TRBD1 for D (5 bases). V lost 1 base and J lost 1, with 7 bases in between. Looked up from germline, CDR1 is SGHTA and CDR2 is FQGNSA. This CDR3 is built from 14 residues. CDR3 in amino acids: CASSLDTGNTEAFF. CDR3 coding DNA: TGTGCCAGCAGCTTAGATACAGGGAACACTGAAGCTTTCTTT.

The rearrangement joins TRBV10-3 to TRBJ1-1; no clear D gene. The CDR3 consists of 13 residues. Germline V CDR1 and CDR2: ENHRY, SYGVKD. V lost 10 bases to trimming and J lost 0 bases, with 12 bases between them. The CDR3 reads CATLQHLNTEAFF. The CDR3 DNA is TGTGCCACACTACAACACCTGAACACTGAAGCTTTCTTT.

The chain links TRBV5-1 to TRBJ1-2; D is possibly TRBD1 (6 bases). CDR1 SGHRS and CDR2 YFSETQ come from the germline V gene. The CDR3 is 14 residues long. Trimming cost V 2 bases and J 4 bases, with 12 bases left between them. The CDR3 reads CASSFHGTSYGYTF. Written as DNA, the CDR3 is TGCGCCAGCAGCTTCCACGGGACATCCTATGGCTACACCTTC.